The 18 T cell receptor beta chains below were found in one sample sequenced in a study of PD-1 blockade in classical Hodgkin lymphoma. Patients all relapsed after autologous stem cell transplantation, and there was variation in brentuximab vedotin exposure. The protocol was immunoSEQ multiplex PCR, while the TCRdb copy is restricted to in-frame clones and leaves out a portion. The sample has about 14,000 clones; over 75% are singletons. This material consisted of peripheral blood mononuclear cells (PBMCs), taken at baseline. The receptors were gathered from a human donor with classical Hodgkin lymphoma.

This clone was counted a single time. V is TRBV6-5 and J is TRBJ1-5; no reliable D call. The CDR3 length is 15 residues. CDR1 and CDR2 from the germline V gene are MNHEY and SVGAGI. Trimming pared 5 bases from V and 5 bases from J, leaving 16 bases between. In DNA form, the CDR3 reads TGTGCCAGCAGTGGTAGAAGGGTCGGGGATCAGCCCCAGCATTTT. It codes for CASSGRRVGDQPQHF.

The V and J genes are TRBV4-3 and TRBJ2-3; D possibly corresponds to TRBD2 (5 bases). The CDR3 contains 14 residues. With 1 base removed from V and 3 bases from J, the gap between germline ends came to 8 bases. In germline, CDR1 is LGHNA, CDR2 YSLEER. CDR3: CASSQVRGTDTQYF. CDR3 DNA: TGCGCCAGCAGCCAAGTTCGGGGAACAGATACGCAGTATTTT.

V usage is TRBV5-1 and J usage is TRBJ1-1; TRBD1 matches at 7 bases. This CDR3 comprises 12 residues. Trimming removed 4 bases from V and 7 bases from J; junction bases left unmatched: 4. Germline-derived CDR1 and CDR2 are SGHRS and YFSETQ. CDR3: CASSHNRGEAFF. CDR3 sequence (DNA): TGCGCCAGCAGCCACAACAGGGGTGAAGCTTTCTTT.

In its sample, this clone was seen a few times. The rearrangement joins TRBV27 to TRBJ2-7; D not resolved. The CDR3 covers 13 residues. Germline CDR1 is MNHEY and CDR2 is SMNVEV (reference sequence). V was clipped by 4 bases and J by 0 bases, with 7 bases between them. DNA of the CDR3: TGTGCCAGCAGTTCCCTCCCCTCCTACGAGCAGTACTTC. The encoded protein is CASSSLPSYEQYF.

The genes are TRBV30 and TRBJ1-2; TRBD1 is a possible D gene (6 bases). Germline V CDR1 and CDR2: GTSNPN, SVGIG (reference sequence). This CDR3 comprises 11 residues. Trimming left V 5 bases short and J 6 bases short, with 10 bases between. The CDR3 reads CAWSQGHGYTF. CDR3 DNA: TGTGCCTGGTCACAGGGTCATGGCTACACCTTC.

The chain is built from TRBV18 and TRBJ2-5, with D unclear. The CDR3 spans 11 residues. The V and J ends lost 6 bases and 3 bases respectively, with 5 bases between them. Germline V gene data show CDR1 as KGHSH and CDR2 as LQKENI. Here the CDR3 reads CASSYKETQYF. Here the CDR3 DNA reads TGTGCCAGCTCGTACAAAGAGACCCAGTACTTC.

Here the CDR3 reads CASSPGVFGYTF. CDR3 bases: TGTGCCAGCAGTCCCGGGGTATTTGGCTACACCTTC. The chain couples TRBV6-1 to TRBJ1-2, with D uncertain. Germline-derived CDR1 and CDR2 are MNHNS and SASEGT. This CDR3 is 12 amino acids long. Trimming pared 5 bases from V and 7 bases from J, leaving 11 bases between.

The gene calls are TRBV10-3 and TRBJ1-1; TRBD1 matches 9 bases. This CDR3 has 16 residues. J gave up 7 bases and V 4 bases, and 13 bases lay outside the gene matches. Germline CDR1 ENHRY, CDR2 SYGVKD. The CDR3, as DNA: TGTGCCATCAGTGGATTTCCGGGACAGGGAGGCGGTGAAGCTTTCTTT. This codes for CAISGFPGQGGGEAFF.

This clone was counted a few times. Here the CDR3 DNA reads TGTGCCAGCAGCCCTCAGCTCACCGGGGAGCTGTTTTTT. Protein: CASSPQLTGELFF. The V and J genes are TRBV9 and TRBJ2-2; no clear D. The CDR3 length is 13 residues. The germline CDR1 and CDR2 sequences are SGDLS and YYNGEE. V was pared by 4 bases and J by 4 bases, with 8 bases between.

As DNA, the CDR3 is TGTGCCAGCATCTGGACAGGGGGGGAGACCCAGTACTTC. Translation gives CASIWTGGETQYF. The rearrangement uses TRBV5-5 and TRBJ2-5, with 10 bases identical to TRBD1. This CDR3 contains 13 residues. Looked up from germline, CDR1 is SGHKS and CDR2 is YYEKEE (reference sequence). After removal of 6 bases from V and 5 bases from J, the junction contained 4 bases not matched to a gene.

The V call is TRBV7-9, the J call TRBJ2-1, with D possibly matching TRBD2 (6 bases). The CDR3 has 19 residues. Per germline, CDR1 SEHNR and CDR2 FQNEAQ (reference sequence). V lost 4 bases to trimming and J lost 5 bases, with 27 bases between them. For the CDR3, the DNA is TGTGCCAGCAGCTCCCCGGGGCTAGCGCGGGGCCAAGTCCACAATGAGCAGTTCTTC. Translation: CASSSPGLARGQVHNEQFF.

This clone showed up just a few times. The chain employs TRBV5-1 and TRBJ1-4; D ambiguous. Trimming removed 0 bases from V and 6 bases from J, with 12 bases in between. CDR3 length equals 15 residues. Germline CDR1 is SGHRS and CDR2 is YFSETQ. The CDR3 nucleotides read TGCGCCAGCAGCTTGGGGGGAGGCTACTATGAAAAACTGTTTTTT. Amino acid sequence: CASSLGGGYYEKLFF.

This chain joins TRBV7-2 and TRBJ2-7; 8 bases align to TRBD1. J lost 2 bases, V lost 10 bases, and 4 bases had no gene match. The CDR3 runs 12 residues. Germline loops: CDR1 SGHTA, CDR2 FQGNSA. CDR3 in amino acids: CATGDRPYEQYF. CDR3 in DNA: TGTGCCACAGGGGACAGGCCCTACGAGCAGTACTTC.

In this sample, this clone is medium-sized. The rearrangement joins TRBV5-1 to TRBJ2-2; a possible D gene is TRBD2 (5 bases). CDR3 length equals 17 residues. Germline CDR1 and CDR2: SGHRS and YFSETQ. V gave up 0 bases and J gave up 7 bases, with 19 bases separating them. The CDR3 DNA sequence: TGCGCCAGCAGCTTGGCCTGGGGAGAGGTGGGAAGCGGGGAGCTGTTTTTT. Amino acids: CASSLAWGEVGSGELFF.

This clone has more than one count but fewer than ten. V gene TRBV5-1 combines with J gene TRBJ1-2, with 7 positions matching TRBD1. The CDR3 is 15 residues long. Looked up from germline, CDR1 is SGHRS and CDR2 is YFSETQ. The V and J ends lost 4 bases and 9 bases, in that order; junction bases with no gene match: 15. The CDR3 coding sequence is TGCGCCAGCAGCGTCCGGGACAGTCCTCTTTCGAGCTACACCTTC. Its protein is CASSVRDSPLSSYTF.

CDR3 in amino acids: CASSLAVVYEQYF. The CDR3 coding sequence is TGTGCCAGCAGCTTGGCCGTCGTCTACGAGCAGTACTTC. The rearrangement links TRBV5-6 to TRBJ2-7; no firm D call. CDR3 length: 13 residues. Germline values: CDR1 SGHDT, CDR2 YYEEEE. V lost 0 bases, J lost 3 bases, and 7 bases lay in between.

The V gene is TRBV5-1, the J gene TRBJ1-5; D is uncertain. V lost 0 bases and J lost 2, with 9 bases in between. There are 15 residues in the CDR3. Germline V lookup: CDR1 SGHRS, CDR2 YFSETQ. The CDR3 here is CASSLEGRGNQPQHF. CDR3 in DNA: TGCGCCAGCAGCTTGGAGGGTAGGGGCAATCAGCCCCAGCATTTT.

The sample holds one count of this clone. The V call is TRBV27, the J call TRBJ1-2; D remains unclear. This CDR3 spans 13 amino acids. Germline CDR1 is MNHEY and CDR2 is SMNVEV (reference sequence). V lost 6 bases and J 4 bases, leaving 12 bases between the germline ends. The CDR3, as DNA: TGTGCCAGCAGCCAATCCCGACCCTATGGCTACACCTTC. It translates to CASSQSRPYGYTF.